This T cell receptor (beta chain) was recovered during a study of glioma-infiltrating T cells after dendritic cell vaccination. Unmatched junction bases numbered 4, after V lost 0 bases and J lost 6 bases. The CDR3 consists of 15 residues. Germline V gene data show CDR1 as SGHVS and CDR2 as FQNEAQ. The sample's time point: after dendritic cell vaccination, including at tumor progression/relapse. Only in-frame clones appear in the TCRdb table, and some are missing; sequencing was by immunoSEQ multiplex PCR. The sample carries approximately 50,000 clones, about 88% recorded once. The rearrangement links TRBV7-8 to TRBJ1-2, with 10 positions matching TRBD1. This TCR was recovered from a human donor with glioblastoma. The material was blood, obtained after dendritic cell vaccination. In DNA, the CDR3 is TGTGCCAGCAGCTTAGCAGCCGACAGGGGGCATGGCTACACCTTC. Translated: CASSLAADRGHGYTF. Full variable domain (remainder filled in from reference TRBV7-8 and TRBJ1-2): GAGVSQSPRYKVAKRGQDVALRCDPISGHVSLFWYQQALGQGPEFLTYFQNEAQLDKSGLPSDRFFAERPEGSVSTLKIQRTQQEDSAVYLCASSLAADRGHGYTFGSGTRLTVV.